In this sample, the clone carrying this T cell receptor beta chain turned up many times. This sample is drawn from a study of blood T cells in healthy people across ages. Through a sample-barcoded 5' primer and a J-beta primer mix, a second PCR was run for about 6 to 11 cycles. TCRdb redid the calling of the 5' RACE reads with MiXCR, one entry per CDR3 protein. This sample yields roughly 700,000 distinct CDR3 sequences, of which roughly 32% are seen a single time; 15% belongs to the top ten. This receptor was taken from a woman at least 80 years old in good health. The sample comprised blood.

CDR3 sequence: CASSLAGANRYEQYF. The CDR3 DNA is TGTGCCAGCAGCTTAGCAGGGGCCAATCGTTACGAGCAGTACTTC. This chain uses TRBV7-8 with TRBJ2-7, with a tentative D call TRBD1 (5 bases). V shed 0 bases and J shed 4 bases, with 13 bases lying between them. Germline V gene sequence: CDR1 SGHVS, CDR2 FQNEAQ. The CDR3 contains 15 residues.